Presented here are 20 T cell receptor beta chains from one specimen sequenced in a study of PD-L1 blockade in urothelial cancer. Time point denoted: pretreatment peripheral blood. The protocol was immunoSEQ multiplex PCR, while the TCRdb copy is restricted to in-frame clones and leaves out a portion. The table has around 130,000 clones, roughly 84% seen once; the top ten hold 2.5% to 4%. Source: PBMCs, taken around atezolizumab (anti-PD-L1) treatment. These receptors all stem from a man aged 45-65 years with urothelial cancer.

The genes are TRBV2 and TRBJ2-3; the D gene is possibly TRBD2 (5 bases). The germline gives CDR1 SNHLY, CDR2 FYNNEI. V dropped 1 base and J dropped 5 bases, with 10 bases sitting between them. This CDR3 has 14 residues. CDR3 residues: CASSEGTAGDTQYF. CDR3 DNA: TGTGCCAGCAGTGAAGGGACTGCGGGAGATACGCAGTATTTT.

This clone was observed a few times. This chain links TRBV25-1 with TRBJ2-5; TRBD1 might be the D (6 bases). Germline V gene lookup returns CDR1 MGHDK and CDR2 SYGVNS. Between the trimmed V and J ends, which lost 10 bases and 0 bases, there was a span of 15 bases. The CDR3 sequence is 14 residues long. The CDR3 sequence: CATSKDSDQETQYF. The CDR3 region has the DNA TGTGCCACCTCTAAGGACAGCGACCAAGAGACCCAGTACTTC.

J is TRBJ2-2 and V is TRBV9; 9 bases fit TRBD1. The CDR3 is 17 amino acids. Trimming removed 4 bases from V and 4 bases from J; junction bases left unmatched: 11. CDR1 and CDR2 (germline): SGDLS, YYNGEE. CDR3 residues: CASSPKLGTGPTGELFF. CDR3 sequence (DNA): TGTGCCAGCAGCCCAAAACTTGGGACAGGGCCCACCGGGGAGCTGTTTTTT. The whole variable domain, remainder taken from reference TRBV9 and TRBJ2-2, is DSGVTQTPKHLITATGQRVTLRCSPRSGDLSVYWYQQSLDQGLQFLIQYYNGEERAKGNILERFSAQQFPDLHSELNLSSLELGDSALYFCASSPKLGTGPTGELFFGEGSRLTVL.

CDR3 nucleotide sequence: TGTGCCACCGTCAAGGGGGCCGGTCAGCCCCAGCATTTT. It codes for CATVKGAGQPQHF. The rearrangement links TRBV6-6 to TRBJ1-5, with 7 bases lining up with TRBD1. Trimming took 10 bases from V and 6 from J; bases not matched to a gene: 9. Germline loops: CDR1 MNHNY, CDR2 SVGAGI (reference sequence). The CDR3 covers 13 residues.

The chain combines TRBV5-1 with TRBJ2-7; 11 nucleotides match TRBD2. CDR3 length: 18 amino acids. Germline V lookup: CDR1 SGHRS, CDR2 YFSETQ. The junction had 11 bases not matched to a gene; V was cut back by 3 bases and J by 0 bases. CDR3 DNA sequence: TGCGCCAGCAGCTCCTCGGGACTAGCGGCCCAGAGCTCCTACGAGCAGTACTTC. Encoded protein: CASSSSGLAAQSSYEQYF. Combining the CDR3 with reference TRBV5-1 and TRBJ2-7 gives the whole variable domain KAGVTQTPRYLIKTRGQQVTLSCSPISGHRSVSWYQQTPGQGLQFLFEYFSETQRNKGNFPGRFSGRQFSNSRSEMNVSTLELGDSALYLCASSSSGLAAQSSYEQYFGPGTRLTVT.

This chain connects TRBV23-1 to TRBJ2-2; no firm D call. TRBV23-1 has ORF status, its function being uncertain. This CDR3 is built from 16 residues. Trimming shortened V by 2 bases and J by 6 bases, and 16 bases separated the two germline ends. The CDR3 coding sequence is TGCGCCAGCAGTCAAGGTCCCTTAATGCGTGCCGGGGAGCTGTTTTTT. Encoded protein: CASSQGPLMRAGELFF.

This clone was counted a single time. The genes are TRBV28 and TRBJ1-3; the D is unclear. CDR1 and CDR2 (germline): MDHEN, SYDVKM. The ends were cut back, 3 bases at V and 0 bases at J, with 6 bases in the middle. The CDR3 has 14 amino acids. This CDR3 reads CASSLTGSGNTIYF. CDR3 nucleotides: TGTGCCAGCAGTTTGACGGGCTCTGGAAACACCATATATTTT.

The J gene is TRBJ2-7, the V gene TRBV10-3, with 10 positions matching TRBD1. The ends lost 2 bases at V and 4 bases at J; junction bases unmatched: 8. The CDR3 spans 16 residues. In germline, CDR1 is ENHRY, CDR2 SYGVKD. CDR3 sequence: CAISETGTGVKYEQYF. The CDR3 bases are TGTGCCATCAGTGAGACCGGGACAGGGGTAAAGTACGAGCAGTACTTC.

The chain recombines TRBV7-9 with TRBJ2-2; TRBD1 aligns across 9 bases. Germline V lookup: CDR1 SEHNR, CDR2 FQNEAQ (reference sequence). Germline trimming cut 3 bases from V and 4 bases from J; bases unmatched to any gene: 3. The CDR3 extends over 15 amino acids. CDR3 in DNA: TGTGCCAGCAGCTTGGGACAGGGTAGCACCGGGGAGCTGTTTTTT. Translated: CASSLGQGSTGELFF. The full variable domain, rest sourced from reference TRBV7-9 and TRBJ2-2, is DTGVSQNPRHKITKRGQNVTFRCDPISEHNRLYWYRQTLGQGPEFLTYFQNEAQLEKSRLLSDRFSAERPKGSFSTLEIQRTEQGDSAMYLCASSLGQGSTGELFFGEGSRLTVL.

V gene TRBV27 combines with J gene TRBJ1-1; no definite D call. This CDR3 is built from 15 residues. CDR1 MNHEY and CDR2 SMNVEV come from the germline V gene (reference sequence). Deletions cut 2 bases from V and 1 base from J, with 11 bases between. The CDR3 DNA reads as TGTGCCAGCAGTTTACAAGCAGGCGAGAACACTGAAGCTTTCTTT. It encodes CASSLQAGENTEAFF.

The gene calls are TRBV9 and TRBJ1-5; D possibly corresponds to TRBD1 (6 bases). This CDR3 spans 13 amino acids. The germline gives CDR1 SGDLS, CDR2 YYNGEE. Trimming cost V 4 bases and J 6 bases, with 11 bases left between them. CDR3 amino acids: CASSPGGSQPQHF. Here the CDR3 DNA reads TGTGCCAGCAGCCCTGGGGGCAGTCAGCCCCAGCATTTT.

The CDR3 bases are TGCGCCAGCAGCGGCACCGGGACAGGGGGCTTTGGCTACACCTTC. Translated, it gives CASSGTGTGGFGYTF. The chain combines TRBV5-1 with TRBJ1-2, with TRBD1 matching over 12 bases. CDR3 size: 15 residues. After removal of 4 bases from V and 7 bases from J, the junction contained 8 bases not matched to a gene. Per the germline V gene, CDR1 is SGHRS and CDR2 is YFSETQ.

The V gene is TRBV27, the J gene TRBJ2-7; 12 bases align to TRBD2. The germline gives CDR1 MNHEY, CDR2 SMNVEV (reference sequence). J was trimmed by 1 base and V by 5 bases; bases with no gene match: 6. The CDR3 covers 16 residues. In nucleotides, the CDR3 is TGTGCCAGCAGTCTAGGGACTAGCGGGTATTCCTACGAGCAGTACTTC. Protein product: CASSLGTSGYSYEQYF.

The rearrangement joins TRBV19 to TRBJ2-5, with D possibly matching TRBD1 (7 bases). Germline CDR1 and CDR2: LNHDA and SQIVND (reference sequence). Trimming took off 5 bases at V and 4 bases at J, with 11 bases between the two ends. There are 13 residues in the CDR3. The CDR3: CASSQGGRETQYF. In nucleotides, the CDR3 is TGTGCCAGTAGTCAGGGGGGTCGAGAGACCCAGTACTTC.

The V gene is TRBV28, the J gene TRBJ1-2, with 8 bases lining up with TRBD1. Germline V gives CDR1 MDHEN, CDR2 SYDVKM. V lost 4 bases to trimming and J lost 4 bases; unmatched junction nucleotides: 11. CDR3 size: 16 residues. As DNA, the CDR3 is TGTGCCAGCAGTTCCACCGCCGGGACAGGACCCTATGGCTACACCTTC. Translating it yields CASSSTAGTGPYGYTF.

The V gene is TRBV23-1, the J gene TRBJ2-7, with a tentative D call TRBD1 (6 bases). TRBV23-1 qualifies as an ORF whose function is uncertain. The CDR3 runs 17 residues. V was clipped by 3 bases and J by 0 bases, with 18 bases between them. This chain's CDR3 is CASSQVKKQGRSYEQYF. DNA of the CDR3: TGCGCCAGCAGTCAGGTCAAGAAGCAGGGGCGCTCCTACGAGCAGTACTTC.

V usage is TRBV9 and J usage is TRBJ2-3; the D gene is possibly TRBD2 (8 bases). Between the trimmed V and J ends, which lost 2 bases and 5 bases, there was a span of 15 bases. The germline CDR1 and CDR2 sequences are SGDLS and YYNGEE. The CDR3 extends over 15 amino acids. The CDR3 DNA is TGTGCCAGCAGCGTCAGCGGGAGACAGGGAGATACGCAGTATTTT. It codes for CASSVSGRQGDTQYF.

V usage is TRBV21-1 and J usage is TRBJ2-7; whether TRBD2, the table's D call, matches the DNA was not checked. TRBV21-1 is flagged as a pseudogene. This CDR3 has 19 residues. The CDR3 coding sequence is TGTGCCAGCAGAGAGCGAGGCCTCCCCAGCCCTCCTTACCTCTACGAGCAGTACTTC. As protein: CASRERGLPSPPYLYEQYF.

The count of this clone is one. The rearrangement links TRBV19 to TRBJ2-3; 7 bases map to TRBD1. CDR3 length: 13 residues. Germline assignment: CDR1 LNHDA and CDR2 SQIVND (reference sequence). The V segment lost 8 bases and the J segment 2 bases; nucleotides outside the gene matches: 4. The CDR3 reads CASGDRNTDTQYF. Written as DNA, the CDR3 is TGTGCCAGTGGGGACAGAAACACAGATACGCAGTATTTT.

This clone was detected only once. The chain employs TRBV4-2 and TRBJ1-5; tentatively, D is TRBD1 (6 bases). The CDR3 runs to 15 residues. From germline, CDR1 is LGHNA and CDR2 YNFKEQ. V lost 4 bases to trimming and J lost 4 bases, with 14 bases between them. The CDR3 DNA reads TGTGCCAGCAGCCGGGGGGGGGCCACGAATCAGCCCCAGCATTTT. Amino acids: CASSRGGATNQPQHF.